These T cell receptor beta chains were read from a single sample in a study of OX40 agonist ivuxolimab in advanced cancers. Using immunoSEQ multiplex PCR, the repertoire was profiled, and TCRdb retains in-frame clones only, with some absent. The sample records 90,000 or so clones, 90% to 95% being singletons. Source: CD4+ or CD8+ T cells sorted from blood, taken in a trial of the OX40 agonist ivuxolimab. The origin of the receptors is an adult with an advanced solid tumor such as melanoma, head and neck, liver or kidney cancer. The CDR3 runs from the conserved cysteine through the conserved F or W. D genes are given only for firm matches. Size tells how often a clone was seen (once, few, many) or the class of an expanded clone, and some rows leave it out.

v_call: TRBV5-1; j_call: TRBJ2-4; d_call: -; clone_size: -; cdr3_aa: CASSLEWGSDIQYF; cdr3_nt: TGCGCCAGCAGCTTGGAGTGGGGTTCGGACATTCAGTACTTC
v_call: TRBV7-9; j_call: TRBJ1-3; d_call: -; clone_size: -; cdr3_aa: CASSSSSGNTIYF; cdr3_nt: TGTGCCAGCAGTTCCAGCTCTGGAAACACCATATATTTT
v_call: TRBV2; j_call: TRBJ2-5; d_call: TRBD2; clone_size: -; cdr3_aa: CASSGRRTSGRAKETQYF; cdr3_nt: TGTGCCAGCAGCGGCCGACGGACTAGCGGGAGGGCCAAGGAGACCCAGTACTTC
v_call: TRBV9; j_call: TRBJ2-5; d_call: TRBD2; clone_size: -; cdr3_aa: CASSLAGGPLETQYF; cdr3_nt: TGTGCCAGCAGCCTAGCGGGAGGGCCGTTGGAGACCCAGTACTTC
v_call: TRBV28; j_call: TRBJ2-7; d_call: TRBD1; clone_size: -; cdr3_aa: CASSSQGEQQYF; cdr3_nt: TGTGCCAGCAGTTCACAGGGGGAACAGCAGTACTTC
v_call: TRBV18; j_call: TRBJ2-5; d_call: -; clone_size: -; cdr3_aa: CVSSPMGGMETQYF; cdr3_nt: TGTGTCAGCTCACCAATGGGTGGCATGGAGACCCAGTACTTC
v_call: TRBV6-5; j_call: TRBJ2-1; d_call: -; clone_size: -; cdr3_aa: CASSYGAGQKQFF; cdr3_nt: TGTGCCAGCAGTTACGGAGCGGGACAGAAGCAGTTCTTC
v_call: TRBV2; j_call: TRBJ2-1; d_call: TRBD2; clone_size: -; cdr3_aa: CASSGLGGSFDEQFF; cdr3_nt: TGTGCCAGCAGTGGACTCGGCGGGAGTTTCGATGAGCAGTTCTTC
v_call: TRBV7-2; j_call: TRBJ2-2; d_call: -; clone_size: -; cdr3_aa: CASSSRRGHTGELFF; cdr3_nt: TGTGCCAGCAGCTCCCGACGGGGACACACCGGGGAGCTGTTTTTT
v_call: TRBV10-3; j_call: TRBJ2-5; d_call: TRBD2; clone_size: -; cdr3_aa: CAISAGTSGSYETQYF; cdr3_nt: TGTGCCATCAGTGCCGGGACTAGCGGGAGTTATGAGACCCAGTACTTC
v_call: TRBV25-1; j_call: TRBJ1-5; d_call: -; clone_size: few; cdr3_aa: CASSEVNSNQPQHF; cdr3_nt: TGTGCCAGCAGTGAAGTTAATAGCAATCAGCCCCAGCATTTT
v_call: TRBV7-9; j_call: TRBJ2-7; d_call: TRBD1; clone_size: -; cdr3_aa: CASSVTGGVLHEQYF; cdr3_nt: TGTGCCAGCAGCGTGACAGGGGGCGTGCTCCACGAGCAGTACTTC
v_call: TRBV18; j_call: TRBJ2-7; d_call: TRBD1; clone_size: -; cdr3_aa: CASSPVRQGYEQYF; cdr3_nt: TGTGCCAGCTCACCGGTCAGACAGGGTTACGAGCAGTACTTC
v_call: TRBV28; j_call: TRBJ1-1; d_call: -; clone_size: few; cdr3_aa: CASSWTRTEAFF; cdr3_nt: TGTGCCAGCAGTTGGACGAGGACTGAAGCTTTCTTT
v_call: TRBV5-4; j_call: TRBJ2-1; d_call: TRBD1; clone_size: -; cdr3_aa: CASSLGTGRNEQFF; cdr3_nt: TGTGCCAGCAGCTTGGGGACAGGGAGGAATGAGCAGTTCTTC
v_call: TRBV11-2; j_call: TRBJ2-7; d_call: -; clone_size: -; cdr3_aa: CASSALVVRAVGEQYF; cdr3_nt: TGTGCCAGCAGCGCCCTCGTAGTCAGGGCGGTGGGTGAGCAGTACTTC
v_call: TRBV4-1; j_call: TRBJ2-2; d_call: -; clone_size: -; cdr3_aa: CASSQEGRTGELFF; cdr3_nt: TGCGCCAGCAGCCAAGAGGGACGGACCGGGGAGCTGTTTTTT
v_call: TRBV29-1; j_call: TRBJ1-1; d_call: TRBD1; clone_size: few; cdr3_aa: CSVLPTGTGDAFF; cdr3_nt: TGCAGCGTTCTACCGACCGGGACAGGGGACGCTTTCTTT
v_call: TRBV19; j_call: TRBJ1-1; d_call: TRBD1; clone_size: -; cdr3_aa: CASRTTGGGTEAFF; cdr3_nt: TGTGCCAGTAGAACGACAGGGGGAGGCACTGAAGCTTTCTTT
v_call: TRBV18; j_call: TRBJ1-4; d_call: -; clone_size: few; cdr3_aa: CASSPPAYLPEKLFF; cdr3_nt: TGTGCCAGCTCACCACCAGCATACCTTCCCGAGAAACTGTTTTTT
v_call: TRBV19; j_call: TRBJ2-2; d_call: -; clone_size: once; cdr3_aa: CASSIPNLNTGELFF; cdr3_nt: TGTGCCAGTAGTATTCCAAATTTGAACACCGGGGAGCTGTTTTTT
v_call: TRBV9; j_call: TRBJ1-3; d_call: TRBD1; clone_size: -; cdr3_aa: CASSEGTGLISGNTIYF; cdr3_nt: TGTGCCAGCAGCGAGGGGACAGGGTTGATCTCTGGAAACACCATATATTTT
v_call: TRBV28; j_call: TRBJ2-3; d_call: -; clone_size: -; cdr3_aa: CASRQPEHTDTQYF; cdr3_nt: TGTGCCAGCAGACAACCTGAACACACAGATACGCAGTATTTT
v_call: TRBV5-1; j_call: TRBJ2-7; d_call: TRBD2; clone_size: -; cdr3_aa: CASSRRGEVYEQYF; cdr3_nt: TGCGCCAGCAGCCGTCGGGGGGAGGTCTACGAGCAGTACTTC
v_call: TRBV5-1; j_call: TRBJ2-2; d_call: -; clone_size: -; cdr3_aa: CASSLGQGSPGELFF; cdr3_nt: TGCGCCAGCAGCTTGGGCCAGGGGTCCCCCGGGGAGCTGTTTTTT
v_call: TRBV9; j_call: TRBJ2-4; d_call: TRBD1; clone_size: -; cdr3_aa: CASSVGQGSIQYF; cdr3_nt: TGTGCCAGCAGCGTAGGACAGGGGAGCATTCAGTACTTC
v_call: TRBV19; j_call: TRBJ1-5; d_call: TRBD1; clone_size: -; cdr3_aa: CASTRTGGQPQHF; cdr3_nt: TGTGCCAGTACCAGAACAGGGGGTCAGCCCCAGCATTTT
v_call: TRBV19; j_call: TRBJ2-5; d_call: TRBD2; clone_size: -; cdr3_aa: CASSGLADTQYF; cdr3_nt: TGTGCCAGTAGTGGACTAGCGGATACCCAGTACTTC
v_call: TRBV5-1; j_call: TRBJ2-5; d_call: TRBD2; clone_size: -; cdr3_aa: CASSLELAGGGTQYF; cdr3_nt: TGCGCCAGCAGCTTGGAACTAGCGGGAGGAGGGACCCAGTACTTC
v_call: TRBV13; j_call: TRBJ2-7; d_call: -; clone_size: -; cdr3_aa: CASSSGPLEQYF; cdr3_nt: TGTGCCAGCAGCTCCGGGCCCCTTGAACAGTACTTC
v_call: TRBV27; j_call: TRBJ2-1; d_call: -; clone_size: -; cdr3_aa: CASRAFTGNEQFF; cdr3_nt: TGTGCCAGCAGAGCCTTTACGGGGAATGAGCAGTTCTTC
v_call: TRBV19; j_call: TRBJ2-3; d_call: TRBD2; clone_size: -; cdr3_aa: CASSILKTSGGTDTQYF; cdr3_nt: TGTGCCAGTAGTATCCTAAAGACTAGCGGGGGCACAGATACGCAGTATTTT
v_call: TRBV5-6; j_call: TRBJ2-7; d_call: TRBD2; clone_size: -; cdr3_aa: CASSLSRGGMQYF; cdr3_nt: TGTGCCAGCAGCTTGAGTCGCGGGGGAATGCAGTACTTC
v_call: TRBV18; j_call: TRBJ2-5; d_call: TRBD2; clone_size: -; cdr3_aa: CASSPPLAGSQETQYF; cdr3_nt: TGTGCCAGCTCACCACCACTAGCGGGATCCCAAGAGACCCAGTACTTC
v_call: TRBV19; j_call: TRBJ2-7; d_call: TRBD1; clone_size: few; cdr3_aa: CASSPRDRVFEQYF; cdr3_nt: TGTGCCAGTAGTCCCCGGGACAGGGTATTCGAGCAGTACTTC
v_call: TRBV11-1; j_call: TRBJ2-2; d_call: TRBD2; clone_size: -; cdr3_aa: CASSLVGTSVSGELFF; cdr3_nt: TGTGCCAGCAGCTTAGTTGGAACTAGCGTTTCCGGGGAGCTGTTTTTT
v_call: TRBV28; j_call: TRBJ2-2; d_call: TRBD2; clone_size: -; cdr3_aa: CASSSTRASGRAYGELFF; cdr3_nt: TGTGCCAGCAGTTCCACCCGGGCTAGCGGGAGGGCCTATGGGGAGCTGTTTTTT
v_call: TRBV10-3; j_call: TRBJ2-3; d_call: -; clone_size: -; cdr3_aa: CAISDGRQSTDTQYF; cdr3_nt: TGTGCCATCAGTGATGGTCGGCAGAGCACAGATACGCAGTATTTT
v_call: TRBV11-2; j_call: TRBJ2-3; d_call: -; clone_size: -; cdr3_aa: CASSLGHTSDTQYF; cdr3_nt: TGTGCCAGCAGCTTAGGTCACACCTCAGATACGCAGTATTTT
v_call: TRBV6-5; j_call: TRBJ2-1; d_call: TRBD2; clone_size: -; cdr3_aa: CASSQLAGVNEQFF; cdr3_nt: TGTGCCAGCAGCCAACTAGCGGGAGTGAATGAGCAGTTCTTC